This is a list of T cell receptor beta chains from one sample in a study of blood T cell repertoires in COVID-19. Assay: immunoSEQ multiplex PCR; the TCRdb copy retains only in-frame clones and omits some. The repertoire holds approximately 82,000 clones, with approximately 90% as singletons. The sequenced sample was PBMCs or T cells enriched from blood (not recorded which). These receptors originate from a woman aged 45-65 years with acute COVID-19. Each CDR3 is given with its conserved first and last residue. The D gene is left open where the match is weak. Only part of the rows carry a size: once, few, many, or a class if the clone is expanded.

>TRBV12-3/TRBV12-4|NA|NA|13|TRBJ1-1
TGTGCCAGCAGAGTATCGGGGAATGCTGAAGCTTTCTTT
CASRVSGNAEAFF
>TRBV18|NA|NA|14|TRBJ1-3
TGTGCCAGCTCACCTGGACACACTGGAAACACCATATATTTT
CASSPGHTGNTIYF
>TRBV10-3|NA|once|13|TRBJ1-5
TGTGCCATCACACAGGGTCTTGATCAGCCCCAGCATTTT
CAITQGLDQPQHF
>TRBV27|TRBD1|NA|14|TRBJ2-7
TGTGCCAGCAGTCCTCGGACAGGATTCTACGAGCAGTACTTC
CASSPRTGFYEQYF
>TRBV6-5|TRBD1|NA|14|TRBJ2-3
TGTGCCAGCAGACAAACAGGGGTTCTCGATACGCAGTATTTT
CASRQTGVLDTQYF
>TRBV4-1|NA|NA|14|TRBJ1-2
TGCGCCAGCAGCCAAGTGGGGGCCAACTATGGCTACACCTTC
CASSQVGANYGYTF
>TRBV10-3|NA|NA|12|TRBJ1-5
TGTGCCATCTCAGGGAACAATCAGCCCCAGCATTTT
CAISGNNQPQHF
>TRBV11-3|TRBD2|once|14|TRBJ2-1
TGTGCCAGCAGCTTGCGGGGGGTTCTGAATGAGCAGTTCTTC
CASSLRGVLNEQFF
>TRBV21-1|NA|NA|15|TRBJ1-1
TGTGCCAGCAGCAAAACGAGGGGAGGTCTACCTGAAGCTTTCTTT
CASSKTRGGLPEAFF
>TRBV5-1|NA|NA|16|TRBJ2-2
TGCGCCAGCAGCTTGGTCGGTCAGGGCGGAACCGGGGAGCTGTTTTTT
CASSLVGQGGTGELFF
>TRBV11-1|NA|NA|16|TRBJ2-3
TGTGCCAGCAGCTTAGACGCACGCACTAGCACAGATACGCAGTATTTT
CASSLDARTSTDTQYF
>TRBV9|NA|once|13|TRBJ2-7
TGTGCCAGCAGCGTAGGAGGGTCTCGCGAGCAGTACTTC
CASSVGGSREQYF
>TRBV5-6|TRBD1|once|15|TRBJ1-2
TGTGCCAGCAGCACAGAGGGACAGGGGGCGCTTGGCTACACCTTC
CASSTEGQGALGYTF
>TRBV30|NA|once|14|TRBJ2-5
TGTGCCTGGAGTGCGAGGAGGCTCCGTCAGACCCAGTACTTC
CAWSARRLRQTQYF
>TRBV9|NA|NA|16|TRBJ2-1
TGTGCCAGCAGCGTAGGTGCAGCGGGCACCTACAATGAGCAGTTCTTC
CASSVGAAGTYNEQFF
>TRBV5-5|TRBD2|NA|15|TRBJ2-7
TGTGCCAGCAGCTTAATGGCGGGAGGCACCTACGAGCAGTACTTC
CASSLMAGGTYEQYF
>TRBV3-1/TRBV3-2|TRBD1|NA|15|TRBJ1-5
TGTGCCAGCAGCCAAGATGCGACAGGGAATCAGCCCCAGCATTTT
CASSQDATGNQPQHF
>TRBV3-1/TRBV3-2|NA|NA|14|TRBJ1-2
TGTGCCAGCAGCCAAGATAGATGGAACTATGGCTACACCTTC
CASSQDRWNYGYTF
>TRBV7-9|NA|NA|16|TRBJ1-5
TGTGCCAGCAGCTTAGCAGGAGCACATAGCAATCAGCCCCAGCATTTT
CASSLAGAHSNQPQHF
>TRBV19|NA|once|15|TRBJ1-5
TGTGCCAGTAGTATCGCAGGGAGAGGGAGGCAGCCCCAGCATTTT
CASSIAGRGRQPQHF
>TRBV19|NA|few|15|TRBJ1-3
TGTGCCAGTACCAAGGCAGGGGTCGGTGGAAACACCATATATTTT
CASTKAGVGGNTIYF
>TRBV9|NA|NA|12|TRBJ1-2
TGTGCCAGCAGCGCACAGGAATCTGGCTACACCTTC
CASSAQESGYTF
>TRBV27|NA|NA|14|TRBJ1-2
TGTGCCAGCAGTTTACATGCAGGCGGGTATGGCTACACCTTC
CASSLHAGGYGYTF
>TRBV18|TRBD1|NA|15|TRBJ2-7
TGTGCCAGCTCTACAACGGCAGACAGGGGCGGCGAGCAGTACTTC
CASSTTADRGGEQYF
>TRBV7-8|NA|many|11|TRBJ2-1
TGTGCCAGCAGCTTATCGGATGAGCAGTTCTTC
CASSLSDEQFF
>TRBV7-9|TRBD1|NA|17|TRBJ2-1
TGTGCCAGCAGCCCCCAACTGCGACAGGGTATCTATCAGGAGCAGTTCTTC
CASSPQLRQGIYQEQFF
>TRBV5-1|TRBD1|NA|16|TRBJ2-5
TGCGCCAGCAGCTTTGGACAGGGGGTGATGGTCGAGACCCAGTACTTC
CASSFGQGVMVETQYF
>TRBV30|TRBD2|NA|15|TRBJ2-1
TGTGCCTGGAGCCGAGCGGGAGGCCCCTACAATGAGCAGTTCTTC
CAWSRAGGPYNEQFF
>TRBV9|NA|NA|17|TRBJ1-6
TGTGCCAGCAGCGTAGATCTCCTGAGCTCCTATAATTCACCCCTCCACTTT
CASSVDLLSSYNSPLHF
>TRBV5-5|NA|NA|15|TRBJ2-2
TGTGCCAGCAGCTTGCCGGCTAGCTACACCGGGGAGCTGTTTTTT
CASSLPASYTGELFF
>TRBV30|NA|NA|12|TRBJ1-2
TGTGCCTGGACTGGGGCCAACTATGGCTACACCTTC
CAWTGANYGYTF
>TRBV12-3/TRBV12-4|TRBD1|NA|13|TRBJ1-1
TGTGCCAGCAGTCCAGGACAGGGGGCGGAAGCTTTCTTT
CASSPGQGAEAFF
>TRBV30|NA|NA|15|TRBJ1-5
TGTGCCTGGAGTAGAGGAGACGGGGGCAATCAGCCCCAGCATTTT
CAWSRGDGGNQPQHF
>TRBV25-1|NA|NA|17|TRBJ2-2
TGTGCCAGCAGTATTTCATCTAGCGATCCGAACACCGGGGAGCTGTTTTTT
CASSISSSDPNTGELFF
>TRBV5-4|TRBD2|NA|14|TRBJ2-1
TGTGCCAGCAGCTTAGCGGGACCCTACAATGAGCAGTTCTTC
CASSLAGPYNEQFF
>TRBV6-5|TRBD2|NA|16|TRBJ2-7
TGTGCCAGCAGTTACTCCACGGGACTAGCGTCCTACGAGCAGTACTTC
CASSYSTGLASYEQYF
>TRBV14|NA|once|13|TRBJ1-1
TGTGCCAGCAGCCAAGCAAAGAACACTGAAGCTTTCTTT
CASSQAKNTEAFF
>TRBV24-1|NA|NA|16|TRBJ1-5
TGTGCCACCAGTGATTGGGGCAGGGATAATAATCAGCCCCAGCATTTT
CATSDWGRDNNQPQHF
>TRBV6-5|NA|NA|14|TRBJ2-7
TGTGCCAGCAGTTATGGGCGGGGCGTCTACGAGCAGTACTTC
CASSYGRGVYEQYF
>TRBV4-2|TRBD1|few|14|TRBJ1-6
TGTGCCAGCAGCCAGGGACAGGGCAATTCACCCCTCCACTTT
CASSQGQGNSPLHF
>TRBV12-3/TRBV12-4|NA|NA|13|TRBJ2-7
TGTGCCAGCAAGATATCTAGCCTCTACGAGCAGTACTTC
CASKISSLYEQYF
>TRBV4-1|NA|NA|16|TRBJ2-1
TGCGCCAGCAGCCAAGTAACCGGGAGTTTTTCCAATGAGCAGTTCTTC
CASSQVTGSFSNEQFF
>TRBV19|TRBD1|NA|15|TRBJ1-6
TGTGCCAGTAGTGCGAGGACAGGGAGCAGTTCACCCCTCCACTTT
CASSARTGSSSPLHF
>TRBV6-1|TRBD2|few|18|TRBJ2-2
TGTGCCAGCAGTGGAGGTCTAGCGGGAGCTTCAGGGTCCGGGGAGCTGTTTTTT
CASSGGLAGASGSGELFF
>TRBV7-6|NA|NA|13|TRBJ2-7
TGTGCCAGCAGCCCAGGACATACCTACGAGCAGTACTTC
CASSPGHTYEQYF
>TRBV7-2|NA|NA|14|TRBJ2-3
TGTGCCAGCAGCTTAGGCCCAGGAACAGATACGCAGTATTTT
CASSLGPGTDTQYF
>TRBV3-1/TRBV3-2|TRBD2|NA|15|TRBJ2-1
TGTGCCAGCAGCCAAGTCCCGGGAGGGCCCTCTGAGCAGTTCTTC
CASSQVPGGPSEQFF